A single T cell receptor beta chain is shown here with its context. Its antigen is unidentified. V gave up 3 bases and J gave up 10 bases, with 7 bases separating them. The CDR3 contains 11 residues. Germline-derived CDR1 and CDR2 are SGDLS and YYNGEE. This sample was taken from a study of T cell responses to AZD1222 COVID-19 vaccine. Study outcomes and limitations: White British ancestry dominated among donors, who included more females, and clonal diversity was possibly underestimated.

Sequencing used immunoSEQ multiplex PCR; TCRdb keeps in-frame clones, though not all of them. With some 150,000 clones in the sample, the ten largest clones hold under 2.5%. The TCR was taken from an adult in good health. V usage is TRBV9 and J usage is TRBJ1-4; the D is unclear. The sample was peripheral blood. CDR3 loop: CASSGAGKLFF. CDR3 sequence (DNA): TGTGCCAGCAGCGGAGCGGGAAAACTGTTTTTT.